This T cell receptor beta chain derives from a study of PD-L1 blockade in urothelial cancer. For the study at large: Of some 28 patients, around 25 were males with bladder-origin urothelial cancer. There were a median of approximately 150,000 T cells in blood samples.

Profiled with immunoSEQ multiplex PCR; TCRdb holds only in-frame clones, not every one. The sample contains 45,000 to 60,000 clones, approximately 90% of which appear only once. The V gene's germline CDR1 is MNHEY and CDR2 SVGAGI. V was clipped by 6 bases and J by 4 bases; unmatched bases: 2. The CDR3 runs 12 residues. As to time point: peripheral blood 6 weeks after treatment start. The chain has TRBV6-5 and TRBJ1-2; 7 bases line up with TRBD1. The source was PBMCs, collected around atezolizumab (anti-PD-L1) treatment. This sequence originates from a man aged 55 to 70 with urothelial cancer. The CDR3 DNA sequence: TGTGCCAGCAGGGACAGGTCCTATGGCTACACCTTC. This sequence encodes CASRDRSYGYTF.